These T cell receptor beta chains were read from a single sample in a study of shared clonotypes between healthy human individuals. TCRdb's table, derived via immunoSEQ multiplex PCR, lists solely in-frame clones and lacks some. The repertoire holds 1,400,000 or so clones, with around 98.5% as singletons. Specimen: naive CD4+ T cells sorted from blood. Receptors originate from a man aged 25 to 45 in good health. Both conserved end residues are part of each CDR3. A D gene is named only where the DNA matches it firmly. Size values are once, few and many counts, or a class for expanded clones, and some rows have none.

v_call: TRBV7-3
clone_size: -
j_call: TRBJ2-1
d_call: TRBD2
cdr3_nt: TGTGCCAGCAGCTCCCGTATTCCTATAGCGGGAGAACGGGCTGAGCAGTTCTTC
cdr3_aa: CASSSRIPIAGERAEQFF

v_call: TRBV27
clone_size: -
j_call: TRBJ2-2
d_call: -
cdr3_nt: TGTGCCAGCAGTTTATTGGCCCCGAATACCGGGGAGCTGTTTTTT
cdr3_aa: CASSLLAPNTGELFF

v_call: TRBV5-1
clone_size: -
j_call: TRBJ1-1
d_call: TRBD1
cdr3_nt: TGCGCCAGCAGCTCGGAAGGACAGGGTGATTTTCTCTTCACTGAAGCTTTCTTT
cdr3_aa: CASSSEGQGDFLFTEAFF

v_call: TRBV5-1
clone_size: -
j_call: TRBJ2-1
d_call: TRBD1
cdr3_nt: TGCGCCAGCAGCTTGGGGGACAGTTCCTACAATGAGCAGTTCTTC
cdr3_aa: CASSLGDSSYNEQFF

v_call: TRBV5-1
clone_size: -
j_call: TRBJ2-1
d_call: -
cdr3_nt: TGCGCCAGCGGGAGGGAGACAGGGGTTCTCTATGAGCAGTTCTTC
cdr3_aa: CASGRETGVLYEQFF

v_call: TRBV28
clone_size: -
j_call: TRBJ2-7
d_call: -
cdr3_nt: TGTGCCAGCAGTTTTTCTTCGGCGCCCGACTACGAGCAGTACTTC
cdr3_aa: CASSFSSAPDYEQYF

v_call: TRBV7-3
clone_size: -
j_call: TRBJ2-2
d_call: -
cdr3_nt: TGTGCCAGCAGCTTAGGTGGCAAGGTTGTACCCGGGGAGCTGTTTTTT
cdr3_aa: CASSLGGKVVPGELFF

v_call: TRBV11-1
clone_size: -
j_call: TRBJ2-3
d_call: TRBD2
cdr3_nt: TGTGCCAGCAGCTTCGGGACTAGCGGGAGGTCTTGGACGCAGTATTTT
cdr3_aa: CASSFGTSGRSWTQYF

v_call: TRBV5-1
clone_size: -
j_call: TRBJ2-1
d_call: TRBD2
cdr3_nt: TGCGCCAGCAGCCCCAGGACTAGCGGGAGATATAATGAGCAGTTCTTC
cdr3_aa: CASSPRTSGRYNEQFF

v_call: TRBV6-1
clone_size: -
j_call: TRBJ2-7
d_call: -
cdr3_nt: TGTGCCAGCAGTGAAGCCCACGGATCCTCCTACGAGCAGTACTTC
cdr3_aa: CASSEAHGSSYEQYF

v_call: TRBV6-5
clone_size: -
j_call: TRBJ2-3
d_call: -
cdr3_nt: TGTGCCAGCAGTTACTCGATTGGACGTGGAGATACGCAGTATTTT
cdr3_aa: CASSYSIGRGDTQYF

v_call: TRBV9
clone_size: -
j_call: TRBJ2-1
d_call: TRBD1
cdr3_nt: TGTGCCAGCAGCCCCAGACAGGGGGTCTACAATGAGCAGTTCTTC
cdr3_aa: CASSPRQGVYNEQFF

v_call: TRBV5-1
clone_size: -
j_call: TRBJ2-4
d_call: TRBD1
cdr3_nt: TGCGCCAGCAGCTTGGCGGGGACAGGGATCCCTCTAGCCAAAAACATTCAGTACTTC
cdr3_aa: CASSLAGTGIPLAKNIQYF

v_call: TRBV18
clone_size: -
j_call: TRBJ2-7
d_call: TRBD1
cdr3_nt: TGTGCCAGCTCACAAGGGACAGGGGACTACGAGCAGTACTTC
cdr3_aa: CASSQGTGDYEQYF

v_call: TRBV6-6
clone_size: -
j_call: TRBJ1-5
d_call: -
cdr3_nt: TGTGCCAGCAGTTACGGGGCTACGCGGTATCAGCCCCAGCATTTT
cdr3_aa: CASSYGATRYQPQHF

v_call: TRBV6-5
clone_size: -
j_call: TRBJ1-1
d_call: -
cdr3_nt: TGTGCCAGCAGTTACTCGAATGCGGGGAACACTGAAGCTTTCTTT
cdr3_aa: CASSYSNAGNTEAFF

v_call: TRBV4-1
clone_size: once
j_call: TRBJ1-2
d_call: -
cdr3_nt: TGCGCCAGCAGCCAAGCTCCTCGACAGGTCCGGTATGGCTACACCTTC
cdr3_aa: CASSQAPRQVRYGYTF

v_call: TRBV5-4
clone_size: -
j_call: TRBJ1-2
d_call: TRBD1
cdr3_nt: TGTGCCAGCAGCGCACGGGACAGGGGTAGATTCGGCTACACCTTC
cdr3_aa: CASSARDRGRFGYTF

v_call: TRBV5-6
clone_size: -
j_call: TRBJ2-2
d_call: -
cdr3_nt: TGTGCCAGCAGCAAACTTAACGGGGAGCTGTTTTTT
cdr3_aa: CASSKLNGELFF

v_call: TRBV28
clone_size: -
j_call: TRBJ2-7
d_call: TRBD2
cdr3_nt: TGTGCCAGCAGTTTATACCCCCTGACTAGCACGAGCTACGAGCAGTACTTC
cdr3_aa: CASSLYPLTSTSYEQYF

v_call: TRBV10-3
clone_size: -
j_call: TRBJ2-5
d_call: -
cdr3_nt: TGTGCCATCAGAGCAAACATGCTGGCAGAAGAGACCCAGTACTTC
cdr3_aa: CAIRANMLAEETQYF

v_call: TRBV27
clone_size: -
j_call: TRBJ2-1
d_call: -
cdr3_nt: TGTGCCAGCAGTTTGCCAGGGGATAGCTCCTACAATGAGCAGTTCTTC
cdr3_aa: CASSLPGDSSYNEQFF

v_call: TRBV2
clone_size: once
j_call: TRBJ1-5
d_call: -
cdr3_nt: TGTGCCAGCAGTGAAGCCACCTTTAATCAGCCCCAGCATTTT
cdr3_aa: CASSEATFNQPQHF

v_call: TRBV7-9
clone_size: -
j_call: TRBJ2-7
d_call: -
cdr3_nt: TGTGCCAGCAGCTTCCAGAACGAGCAGTACTTC
cdr3_aa: CASSFQNEQYF

v_call: TRBV29-1
clone_size: -
j_call: TRBJ2-3
d_call: -
cdr3_nt: TGCAGCGCCCCGGAGCCTTCTAGCACAGATACGCAGTATTTT
cdr3_aa: CSAPEPSSTDTQYF

v_call: TRBV25-1
clone_size: -
j_call: TRBJ1-1
d_call: TRBD1
cdr3_nt: TGTGCCAGCAGTGAATATGGAACAGGGGATTTCGAAGCTTTCTTT
cdr3_aa: CASSEYGTGDFEAFF

v_call: TRBV11-2
clone_size: -
j_call: TRBJ2-1
d_call: -
cdr3_nt: TGTGCCAGCAGCTTAGATCCGGGTCGGCCCAATGAGCAGTTCTTC
cdr3_aa: CASSLDPGRPNEQFF

v_call: TRBV9
clone_size: -
j_call: TRBJ1-1
d_call: TRBD1
cdr3_nt: TGTGCCAGCAGCTCCTGGGGACAGTCGAACACTGAAGCTTTCTTT
cdr3_aa: CASSSWGQSNTEAFF

v_call: TRBV19
clone_size: -
j_call: TRBJ2-7
d_call: -
cdr3_nt: TGTGCCAGTAGTTTAAAGGGCAGGGACTACGAGCAGTACTTC
cdr3_aa: CASSLKGRDYEQYF

v_call: TRBV11-3
clone_size: -
j_call: TRBJ2-2
d_call: TRBD2
cdr3_nt: TGTGCCAGCAGCTGGACTAGCGGGACCGGGGAGCTGTTTTTT
cdr3_aa: CASSWTSGTGELFF

v_call: TRBV7-2
clone_size: -
j_call: TRBJ2-5
d_call: -
cdr3_nt: TGTGCCAGCAGCTTAACGCCCCCTTTGGGGGTAAACTTC
cdr3_aa: CASSLTPPLGVNF

v_call: TRBV5-6
clone_size: -
j_call: TRBJ2-7
d_call: TRBD2
cdr3_nt: TGTGCCAGCAGCGCAGGACTAGCGGGCCGCTTCGACTACGAGCAGTACTTC
cdr3_aa: CASSAGLAGRFDYEQYF

v_call: TRBV12-5
clone_size: -
j_call: TRBJ1-2
d_call: -
cdr3_nt: TGTGCTAGTGGTCCGGTTGACAACAACTATGGCTACACCTTC
cdr3_aa: CASGPVDNNYGYTF

v_call: TRBV14
clone_size: -
j_call: TRBJ2-3
d_call: -
cdr3_nt: TGTGCCAGCAGCCGGGCGGATACGCAGTATTTT
cdr3_aa: CASSRADTQYF

v_call: TRBV9
clone_size: once
j_call: TRBJ2-7
d_call: -
cdr3_nt: TGTGCCAGCAGCGTAGGTTCGAGCTACGAGCAGTACTTC
cdr3_aa: CASSVGSSYEQYF

v_call: TRBV5-1
clone_size: -
j_call: TRBJ2-5
d_call: -
cdr3_nt: TGCGCCAGCAGCCAAGCCGGGGAGACCCAGTACTTC
cdr3_aa: CASSQAGETQYF